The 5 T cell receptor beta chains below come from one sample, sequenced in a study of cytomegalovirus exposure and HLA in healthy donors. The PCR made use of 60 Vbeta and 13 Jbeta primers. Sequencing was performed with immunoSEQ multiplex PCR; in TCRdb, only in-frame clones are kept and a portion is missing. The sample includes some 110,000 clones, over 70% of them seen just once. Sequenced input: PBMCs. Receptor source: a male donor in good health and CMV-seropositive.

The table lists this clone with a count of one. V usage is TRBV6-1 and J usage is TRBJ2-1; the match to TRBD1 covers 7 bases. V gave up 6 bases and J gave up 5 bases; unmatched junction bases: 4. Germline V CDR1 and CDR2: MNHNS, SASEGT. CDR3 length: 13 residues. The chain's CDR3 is CASRQGLDNEQFF. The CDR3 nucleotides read TGTGCCAGCAGACAGGGGCTGGACAATGAGCAGTTCTTC.

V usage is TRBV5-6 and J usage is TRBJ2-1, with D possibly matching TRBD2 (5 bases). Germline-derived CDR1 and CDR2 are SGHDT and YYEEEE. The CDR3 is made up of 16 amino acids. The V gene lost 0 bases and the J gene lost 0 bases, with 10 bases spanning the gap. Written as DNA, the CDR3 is TGTGCCAGCAGCTTGGCGGGGATAAGCTCCTACAATGAGCAGTTCTTC. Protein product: CASSLAGISSYNEQFF.

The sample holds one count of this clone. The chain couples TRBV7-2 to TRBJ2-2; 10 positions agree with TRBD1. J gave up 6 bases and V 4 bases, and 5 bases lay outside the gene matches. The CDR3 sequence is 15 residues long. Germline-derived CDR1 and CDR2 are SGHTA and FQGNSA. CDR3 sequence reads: CASSSTGGSAGELFF. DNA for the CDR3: TGTGCCAGCAGCTCGACAGGGGGCAGCGCCGGGGAGCTGTTTTTT.

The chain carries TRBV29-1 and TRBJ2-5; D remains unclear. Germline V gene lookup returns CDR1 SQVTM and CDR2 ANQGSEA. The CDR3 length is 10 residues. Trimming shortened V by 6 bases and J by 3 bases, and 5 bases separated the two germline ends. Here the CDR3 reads CSVLEETQYF. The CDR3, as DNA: TGCAGCGTCCTAGAAGAGACCCAGTACTTC.

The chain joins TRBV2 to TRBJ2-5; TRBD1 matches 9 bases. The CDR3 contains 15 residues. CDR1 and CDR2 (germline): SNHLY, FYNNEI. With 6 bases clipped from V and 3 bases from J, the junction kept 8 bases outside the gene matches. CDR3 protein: CASRPAWTGEETQYF. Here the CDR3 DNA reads TGTGCCAGCAGGCCCGCCTGGACAGGGGAAGAGACCCAGTACTTC.